The source of this T cell receptor beta chain is a study of blood T cell repertoires in COVID-19. Study background: Sources were T cells, B-cell-depleted T cells, or PBMCs; the material itself was cDNA or gDNA.

Germline CDR1 SGHRS, CDR2 YFSETQ. V lost 0 bases and J lost 2, with 7 bases in between. This CDR3 has 14 amino acids. The protocol was immunoSEQ multiplex PCR, while the TCRdb copy is restricted to in-frame clones and leaves out a portion. Seen here are approximately 200,000 clones, about 85% observed once, and the top ten hold 2.5% to 3.5%. The rearrangement uses TRBV5-1 and TRBJ2-3; D remains unclear. This sequence originates from a woman in her thirties with active or convalescent COVID-19. The specimen was peripheral blood. The CDR3 spells CASSLVTFTDTQYF. CDR3 nucleotide sequence: TGCGCCAGCAGCTTGGTAACTTTCACAGATACGCAGTATTTT. The entire variable domain, with the rest obtained from reference TRBV5-1 and TRBJ2-3, is as follows: KAGVTQTPRYLIKTRGQQVTLSCSPISGHRSVSWYQQTPGQGLQFLFEYFSETQRNKGNFPGRFSGRQFSNSRSEMNVSTLELGDSALYLCASSLVTFTDTQYFGPGTRLTVL.